The next 25 T cell receptor beta chains were all read from a single sample in a study of regulatory T cells in long-lasting Graves disease. The TCR beta library used iRepertoire HTBI primers with Arm-PCR amplification of CDR3. TCRdb processed the multiplex PCR reads anew with MiXCR; each CDR3 protein has one entry. The sample consists of 530,000 or so distinct CDR3 sequences, 15% to 20% of them appearing once. Described time point: newly diagnosed GD, antithyroid drugs for less than 3 months. From PBMCs, RNA was extracted and then used to make the TCR library. The same data also contributed to another study, on T cells in Graves' hyperthyroidism and ophthalmopathy.

Sample: peripheral blood mononuclear cells (PBMCs), taken at new diagnosis, from a patient treated with antithyroid drugs. All receptors derive from a man younger than 35 with Graves disease.

This clonotype was seen at least ten times. The rearrangement joins TRBV27 to TRBJ2-3; possible D gene TRBD1, 6 bases. Trimming took 7 bases from V and 4 from J, leaving 27 bases between them. Germline CDR1 is MNHEY and CDR2 is SMNVEV (reference sequence). The CDR3 sequence is 18 residues long. CDR3 amino acids: CASTPLSPQGGLADTQYF. The DNA of the CDR3 is TGTGCCAGCACCCCCCTGTCCCCACAGGGCGGTTTGGCAGATACGCAGTATTTT.

This clonotype was detected many times. V gene TRBV12-3 or TRBV12-4 combines with J gene TRBJ2-1, with TRBD1 matching over 10 bases. The CDR3 length is 16 residues. Germline trimming cut 5 bases from V and 3 bases from J; bases unmatched to any gene: 7. The CDR3 nucleotides read TGTGCCAGCAGTCCCCCGGGACAGGGGAGCTACAATGAGCAGTTCTTC. Translated: CASSPPGQGSYNEQFF.

The genes are TRBV12-5 and TRBJ1-1; 7 bases fit TRBD1. CDR1 and CDR2 from the germline V gene are LGHNT and FRNRAP. The V gene end was trimmed by 6 bases and the J gene end by 11 bases; junction bases not matched to a gene: 9. CDR3 length: 12 residues. The CDR3 nucleotides read TGTGCTAGTGGCCGAGACAGGGTTTCGGCTTTCTTT. This codes for CASGRDRVSAFF.

The table lists this clonotype with many counts. The chain recombines TRBV19 with TRBJ1-2; TRBD1 aligns across 8 bases. The CDR3 is 13 residues long. After removal of 6 bases from V and 8 bases from J, the junction contained 8 bases not matched to a gene. Germline lookup yields CDR1 LNHDA and CDR2 SQIVND (reference sequence). The CDR3 DNA follows: TGTGCCAGTAGAGACAGGGGACTGCACGGCTACACCTTC. As protein: CASRDRGLHGYTF.

This clonotype occurred a few times. The chain uses TRBV20-1 and TRBJ2-1; 9 nucleotides line up with TRBD1. Germline V CDR1 and CDR2: DFQATT, SNEGSKA (reference sequence). V dropped 6 bases and J dropped 12; count of bases not matched to a gene: 12. The CDR3 extends over 13 amino acids. This CDR3 reads CSASRTGEPRQFF. As DNA, the CDR3 is TGCAGTGCCTCCAGGACAGGGGAACCTCGGCAGTTCTTC.

This clonotype has only a few counts. The V and J genes are TRBV28 and TRBJ2-3; D is uncertain. CDR1 is MDHEN and CDR2 is SYDVKM in the germline V gene. Trimming cost V 3 bases and J 0 bases, with 16 bases left between them. The CDR3 is 17 amino acids. The CDR3 loop is CASSLTGSQTSTDTQYF. In DNA form, the CDR3 reads TGTGCCAGCAGTTTGACCGGCTCCCAAACTAGCACAGATACGCAGTATTTT. Using reference TRBV28 and TRBJ2-3 for the parts outside the CDR3, the full variable domain is DVKVTQSSRYLVKRTGEKVFLECVQDMDHENMFWYRQDPGLGLRLIYFSYDVKMKEKGDIPEGYSVSREKKERFSLILESASTNQTSMYLCASSLTGSQTSTDTQYFGPGTRLTVL.

This clonotype was seen at least ten times. The rearrangement uses TRBV27 and TRBJ1-1; D is ambiguous. Trimming removed 5 bases from V and 4 bases from J, with 17 bases in between. This CDR3 has 15 amino acids. Germline V CDR1 and CDR2: MNHEY, SMNVEV (reference sequence). CDR3: CASSPPPLSGTEAFF. The CDR3, as DNA: TGTGCCAGCAGTCCCCCCCCCTTATCGGGCACTGAAGCTTTCTTT.

The chain employs TRBV10-3 and TRBJ2-1; perhaps D is TRBD1 or TRBD2 (5 bases each). CDR3 length equals 13 residues. CDR1 and CDR2 (germline): ENHRY, SYGVKD. V was trimmed by 2 bases and J by 8 bases, leaving 10 bases between them. Written as DNA, the CDR3 is TGTGCCATCAGTGAGATGAGGGGCCATGAGCAGTTCTTC. Its protein is CAISEMRGHEQFF.

Turning to this clonotype: With a much larger clone just one base away, this may be a read error. The CDR3 is CASSQDAGETQYF. The CDR3 nucleotides read TGTGCCAGCAGCCAAGATGCGGGGGAGACCCAGTACTTC. The J gene is TRBJ2-5, the V gene TRBV4-2; the D gene is possibly TRBD2 (6 bases). V was clipped by 0 bases and J by 5 bases, with 7 bases between them. This CDR3 comprises 13 residues. The germline V gene has CDR1 LGHNA and CDR2 YNFKEQ.

This clonotype occurred many times. This sequence joins TRBV20-1 and TRBJ1-1, with D uncertain. V lost 5 bases and J lost 1, with 8 bases in between. The CDR3 consists of 12 residues. The germline V gene encodes CDR1 DFQATT and CDR2 SNEGSKA (reference sequence). The CDR3 coding sequence is TGCAGTGCTCTTCAAAAGAACACTGAAGCTTTCTTT. Translation: CSALQKNTEAFF.

This clonotype was counted once. Being one base from a much bigger clone, this may be a read error. The chain has TRBV7-3 and TRBJ2-1, with TRBD2 matching 12 bases. This CDR3 region has 18 residues. Germline V gives CDR1 SGHTA, CDR2 FQGTGA. Trimming at V came to 2 bases and at J to 6 bases, leaving 11 bases not matched to a gene. Here the CDR3 reads CASSLLASGRVRGNEQFF. Written as DNA, the CDR3 is TGTGCCAGCAGCTTATTGGCTAGCGGGAGGGTTAGGGGCAATGAGCAGTTCTTC.

This chain joins TRBV9 and TRBJ1-6, with a tentative D call TRBD1 (5 bases). V was trimmed by 0 bases and J by 7 bases, leaving 11 bases between them. Germline values: CDR1 SGDLS, CDR2 YYNGEE. The CDR3 has 15 residues. The CDR3 nucleotides read TGTGCCAGCAGCGTAGTGGGGCAGGGAAATTCACCCCTCCACTTT. Translated, it gives CASSVVGQGNSPLHF.

This sequence joins TRBV20-1 and TRBJ2-7, with 7 bases that match TRBD2. With 2 bases clipped from V and 5 bases from J, the junction kept 9 bases outside the gene matches. Germline CDR1 DFQATT, CDR2 SNEGSKA (reference sequence). The CDR3 has 14 residues. Written as DNA, the CDR3 is TGCAGTGCTAGAAAGGGCGGGAGACCCGACGAGCAGTACTTC. This encodes CSARKGGRPDEQYF.

This clonotype was observed at least ten times. This chain uses TRBV28 with TRBJ2-3; D is perhaps TRBD1 (6 bases). Germline CDR1 reads MDHEN; CDR2 reads SYDVKM. The CDR3 is 15 residues long. V gave up 9 bases and J gave up 3 bases, with 19 bases separating them. The CDR3 DNA reads as TGTGCCAGTTTATCCGGGACACTCTGGACAGATACGCAGTATTTT. Its protein product is CASLSGTLWTDTQYF.

Ten or more counts support this clonotype. The rearrangement uses TRBV11-2 and TRBJ2-5, with a tentative D call TRBD2 (6 bases). This CDR3 contains 14 residues. V lost 3 bases, J lost 2 bases, and 10 bases lay in between. Germline V CDR1 and CDR2: SGHAT, FQNNGV. The CDR3: CASSLGGEQETQYF. CDR3 coding DNA: TGTGCCAGCAGCTTGGGGGGAGAGCAAGAGACCCAGTACTTC.

There are many counts of this clonotype. An end of the junction differs from the germline gene, which may be a read error. The chain carries TRBV5-1 and TRBJ1-2; 7 positions agree with TRBD1. The CDR3 covers 14 residues. CDR1 SGHRS and CDR2 YFSETQ come from the germline V gene. The CDR3 is CASSRGQPNYGYTF. The CDR3 coding sequence is TGTGCCAGTAGTAGGGGACAGCCCAACTATGGCTACACCTTC.

This clonotype was picked up many times. V is TRBV5-1 and J is TRBJ2-1; 10 positions agree with TRBD2. The CDR3 sequence is 15 residues long. Trimming at V came to 4 bases and at J to 5 bases, leaving 6 bases not matched to a gene. Germline CDR1 is SGHRS and CDR2 is YFSETQ. CDR3 sequence: CASSLGLAENNEQFF. The CDR3 nucleotides read TGCGCCAGCAGCCTTGGACTAGCGGAAAACAATGAGCAGTTCTTC.

Turning to this clonotype: A much larger clone differs by one base, so this may be a read error. The chain is built from TRBV6-1 and TRBJ2-3; 8 nucleotides agree with TRBD2. Trimming took 3 bases from V and 1 from J; bases not matched to a gene: 9. This CDR3 region has 17 residues. The germline V gene encodes CDR1 MNHNS and CDR2 SASEGT. In DNA form, the CDR3 reads TGTGCCAGCAGTGAGTCTTTGCGGGAGGTCCGCACAGATACGCAGTATTTT. Protein sequence: CASSESLREVRTDTQYF.

This clonotype was detected a few times. The J gene is TRBJ2-2, the V gene TRBV19; TRBD2 aligns across 12 bases. This CDR3 is 16 amino acids long. V gave up 4 bases and J gave up 1 base; unmatched junction bases: 1. Germline loops: CDR1 LNHDA, CDR2 SQIVND (reference sequence). The chain's CDR3 is CASSTTSGRNTGELFF. In DNA form, the CDR3 reads TGTGCCAGTAGTACGACTAGCGGGAGGAACACCGGGGAGCTGTTTTTT.

This clonotype was seen many times. The gene calls are TRBV11-2 and TRBJ2-3; no clear D gene. V lost 1 base and J 3 bases, leaving 8 bases between the germline ends. Germline-derived CDR1 and CDR2 are SGHAT and FQNNGV. The CDR3 spans 14 residues. The CDR3 protein is CASSLGTWTDTQYF. The CDR3 bases are TGTGCCAGCAGCTTAGGGACGTGGACAGATACGCAGTATTTT.

The V call is TRBV5-5, the J call TRBJ2-1, with 10 nucleotides matching TRBD1. Germline V gene sequence: CDR1 SGHKS, CDR2 YYEKEE (reference sequence). Trimming took 4 bases from V and 7 from J; bases not matched to a gene: 8. The CDR3 covers 15 residues. The CDR3 region is CASSRGQGISNEQFF. CDR3 nucleotide sequence: TGTGCCAGCAGCCGGGGACAGGGGATCAGTAATGAGCAGTTCTTC.

Ten or more counts support this clonotype. The CDR3 region is CASSETGVSYEQYF. CDR3 nucleotide sequence: TGTGCCAGCAGCGAGACAGGGGTCTCCTACGAGCAGTACTTC. The chain recombines TRBV6-1 with TRBJ2-7; 8 bases align to TRBD1. V shed 6 bases and J 0 bases; nucleotides not matched to a gene: 4. Germline CDR1 and CDR2: MNHNS and SASEGT. The CDR3 has 14 residues.

This clonotype was picked up many times. The chain recombines TRBV6-1 with TRBJ1-5, with 8 bases aligning to TRBD1. V was pared by 6 bases and J by 6 bases, with 4 bases of the junction left unmatched. The CDR3 is made up of 13 amino acids. Germline V lookup: CDR1 MNHNS, CDR2 SASEGT. In nucleotides, the CDR3 is TGTGCCAGCAGGGCAGGGGGCTCTCAGCCCCAGCATTTT. Encoded protein: CASRAGGSQPQHF.

This chain links TRBV19 with TRBJ1-2; 12 bases match TRBD1. The ends lost 9 bases at V and 3 bases at J; junction bases unmatched: 8. Germline values: CDR1 LNHDA, CDR2 SQIVND (reference sequence). The CDR3 sequence is 15 residues long. CDR3 coding DNA: TGTGCCAGCAACCGGGACAGGGGGCCGGACTATGGCTACACCTTC. It translates to CASNRDRGPDYGYTF.

The chain carries TRBV12-5 and TRBJ2-7, with D maybe TRBD2 (5 bases). The length of the CDR3 is 13 residues. V dropped 0 bases and J dropped 7 bases, with 10 bases sitting between them. Per germline, CDR1 LGHNT and CDR2 FRNRAP. The CDR3 reads CASGLVPGLEQYF. In DNA form, the CDR3 reads TGTGCTAGTGGTTTGGTACCGGGATTGGAGCAGTACTTC.